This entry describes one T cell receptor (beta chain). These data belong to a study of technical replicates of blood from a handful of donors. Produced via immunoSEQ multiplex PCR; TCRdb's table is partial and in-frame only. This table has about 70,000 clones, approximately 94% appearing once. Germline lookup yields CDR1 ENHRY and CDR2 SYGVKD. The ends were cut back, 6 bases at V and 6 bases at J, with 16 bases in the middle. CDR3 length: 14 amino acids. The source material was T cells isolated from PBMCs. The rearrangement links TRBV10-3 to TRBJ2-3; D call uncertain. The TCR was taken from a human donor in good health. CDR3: CAISPTSSPDTQYF. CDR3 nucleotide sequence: TGTGCCATCAGCCCGACATCCTCCCCCGATACGCAGTATTTT.